This entry lists 21 T cell receptor beta chains sequenced from one sample in a study of tumor-infiltrating lymphocytes in primary liver carcinoma (dated by TCRdb to the late 2010s). Blood RNA was extracted from unsorted whole blood using TRIzol reagent, and germline DNA was obtained with the DNeasy Blood & Tissue kit. These reads were obtained on an Illumina HiSeq 2500. Starting from 450 to 500 ng total RNA, TCRbeta-specific cDNA was produced by reverse transcription with a constant-region primer and ProtoScript II reverse transcriptase. TCRbeta libraries were built with three nested multiplex PCR rounds, a slightly modified ARM-PCR procedure. Multiplex TRBV1-TRBV30 forward primers and a Cbeta reverse primer were used in the first two PCR rounds, each of which was run for around 10 cycles. Clones were called with MiXCR by TCRdb after fastp trimmed the public reads at Q25, and only in-frame beta chains were retained. Duplicate CDR3 protein sequences are folded into a single record with the most common DNA and genes. This sample has about 350,000 distinct CDR3 sequences in its table, and about 61% of those were observed once. 5% to 6.5% of the sample lies in the top ten.

Sequenced sample: peripheral blood. The receptors stem from a man in his forties or fifties with primary liver carcinoma and hepatitis B virus infection.

This clonotype was observed many times. The gene calls are TRBV12-3 or TRBV12-4 and TRBJ2-2, with a weak D call TRBD2 (5 bases). V shed 6 bases and J shed 8 bases, with 10 bases lying between them. This CDR3 has 12 residues. The CDR3 reads CASSSEGGELFF. In DNA, the CDR3 is TGTGCCAGCAGCTCCGAGGGTGGGGAGCTGTTTTTT.

The chain joins TRBV11-2 to TRBJ2-2, with D uncertain. The ends were cut back, 9 bases at V and 10 bases at J, with 12 bases in the middle. The CDR3 totals 11 residues. Germline lookup yields CDR1 SGHAT and CDR2 FQNNGV. CDR3 loop: CASTPVSELFF. CDR3 nucleotide sequence: TGTGCCAGTACCCCTGTATCGGAGCTGTTTTTT. The variable domain in full, completed from reference TRBV11-2 and TRBJ2-2, reads EAGVAQSPRYKIIEKRQSVAFWCNPISGHATLYWYQQILGQGPKLLIQFQNNGVVDDSQLPKDRFSAERLKGVDSTLKIQPAKLEDSAVYLCASTPVSELFFGEGSRLTVL.

As for this clonotype: This could be a read error, since a much larger clone is one nucleotide away. The gene calls are TRBV6-1 and TRBJ1-2; no reliable D call. Germline assignment: CDR1 MNHNS and CDR2 SASEGT. Trimming stripped 2 bases from V and 12 bases from J, with 10 bases between. The CDR3 sequence is 11 residues long. The CDR3 loop is CASSEMKGDTF. DNA of the CDR3: TGTGCCAGCAGTGAAATGAAGGGCGACACCTTC.

This clonotype appeared once. At one of its ends the junction is not consistent with the germline gene, which may arise from a read error. The rearrangement uses TRBV11-2 and TRBJ2-7; 10 nucleotides align to TRBD2. Germline loops: CDR1 SGHAT, CDR2 FQNNGV. This CDR3 region has 16 residues. CDR3 in amino acids: CASSLVGLSGRYEQYF. CDR3 bases: TGTGCCAGCAGCCTAGTTGGGCTTAGCGGGAGGTACGAACAGTACTTC.

The chain uses TRBV11-1 and TRBJ2-1; no reliable D call. Trimming cost V 3 bases and J 9 bases, with 33 bases left between them. Looked up from germline, CDR1 is SGHAT and CDR2 is FQDESV (reference sequence). CDR3 size: 20 residues. As DNA, the CDR3 is TGTGCCAGCAGCTTCCCTCAGGCAGTAGATGCAGCCCCCGGGCACATTGAGCAGTTCTTC. This codes for CASSFPQAVDAAPGHIEQFF. Using reference TRBV11-1 and TRBJ2-1 for the parts outside the CDR3, the full variable domain is EAEVAQSPRYKITEKSQAVAFWCDPISGHATLYWYRQILGQGPELLVQFQDESVVDDSQLPKDRFSAERLKGVDSTLKIQPAELGDSAMYLCASSFPQAVDAAPGHIEQFFGPGTRLTVL.

In DNA form, the CDR3 reads TGTGCCAGCAGCTTATACCGGCTAGTAGGTGATCAGTTCTTC. It codes for CASSLYRLVGDQFF. This chain uses TRBV11-2 with TRBJ2-1; no clear D gene. V shed 2 bases and J shed 13 bases, with 18 bases lying between them. Germline lookup yields CDR1 SGHAT and CDR2 FQNNGV. CDR3 length equals 14 residues.

The CDR3 coding sequence is TGTGCCTGGAGCCTCGGGACAGGGACCACTGAAGCTTTCTTT. It yields the protein CAWSLGTGTTEAFF. The V gene is TRBV30, the J gene TRBJ1-1; TRBD1 matches at 9 bases. The CDR3 consists of 14 residues. V trimming: 3 bases; J trimming: 4 bases; junction bases outside the gene matches: 6. CDR1 and CDR2 (germline): GTSNPN, SVGIG (reference sequence).

Note on this clonotype: One end of the junction varies from germline; a read error may be responsible. V and J are TRBV11-2 and TRBJ2-7; the D gene could be TRBD1 or TRBD2 (5 bases each). The CDR3 has 15 amino acids. Germline CDR1 is SGHAT and CDR2 is FQNNGV. The CDR3, as DNA: TGTGCCAACAGCTTAGGTGGCAGGGAGTATGACGAGCAGTACTTC. Translated, it gives CANSLGGREYDEQYF. Together with reference TRBV11-2 and TRBJ2-7, the CDR3 gives the full variable domain: EAGVAQSPRYKIIEKRQSVAFWCNPISGHATLYWYQQILGQGPKLLIQFQNNGVVDDSQLPKDRFSAERLKGVDSTLKIQPAKLEDSAVYLCANSLGGREYDEQYFGPGTRLTVT.

The genes are TRBV11-2 and TRBJ2-5; D perhaps matches TRBD1 (5 bases). The V end lost 5 bases, the J end lost 5 bases, and 15 bases lay between the germline ends. CDR1 SGHAT and CDR2 FQNNGV come from the germline V gene. The length of the CDR3 is 14 residues. The CDR3 region has the DNA TGTGCCAGCAGCCCTTGTGGGGCCTGGGAGACCCAGTACTTC. Residues: CASSPCGAWETQYF.

In this sample, this clonotype turned up many times. The J gene is TRBJ2-7, the V gene TRBV6-2 or TRBV6-3; D is ambiguous. The CDR3 consists of 12 residues. V lost 6 bases and J 4 bases, leaving 10 bases between the germline ends. CDR1 and CDR2 (germline): MNHEY, SVGEGT. The CDR3 nucleotides are TGTGCCAGCAGCAAAAACCCGTACGAGCAGTACTTC. Its protein is CASSKNPYEQYF.

The chain combines TRBV5-1 with TRBJ2-3; 7 bases map to TRBD2. This CDR3 is 15 amino acids long. V was pared by 3 bases and J by 1 base, with 5 bases of the junction left unmatched. CDR1 and CDR2 (germline): SGHRS, YFSETQ. CDR3 in amino acids: CASSWSGAGTDTQYF. The CDR3 DNA sequence: TGCGCCAGCAGCTGGAGCGGGGCCGGCACAGATACGCAGTATTTT. Drawing the rest from reference TRBV5-1 and TRBJ2-3, the complete variable domain is KAGVTQTPRYLIKTRGQQVTLSCSPISGHRSVSWYQQTPGQGLQFLFEYFSETQRNKGNFPGRFSGRQFSNSRSEMNVSTLELGDSALYLCASSWSGAGTDTQYFGPGTRLTVL.

A note on this clonotype: The junction departs from germline at one end; a sequencing error may be responsible. V usage is TRBV11-2 and J usage is TRBJ2-1, with 12 bases aligning to TRBD2. CDR3 length equals 18 residues. Germline CDR1 reads SGHAT; CDR2 reads FQNNGV. CDR3 nucleotides: TGTACCAGCAGCTTAGAGAGGGGGAGGACTAGCGGGACCCATGAGCAGTTCTTC. It translates to CTSSLERGRTSGTHEQFF.

In its sample, this clonotype was seen a few times. The rearrangement uses TRBV30 and TRBJ1-1; D is perhaps TRBD1 (6 bases). Germline V gives CDR1 GTSNPN, CDR2 SVGIG (reference sequence). This CDR3 has 12 residues. Trimming stripped 0 bases from V and 8 bases from J, with 10 bases between. This CDR3 reads CAWSVPRGEAFF. The CDR3 DNA sequence: TGTGCCTGGAGTGTACCAAGGGGGGAAGCTTTCTTT.

A note on this clonotype: Since no conserved phenylalanine or tryptophan closes the CDR3, a read error is the likely cause. The DNA is omitted, as the CDR3 cannot be located on it reliably, and the CDR3 follows TCRdb's listing. The rearrangement links TRBV4-1 to TRBJ1-1. The germline V gene has CDR1 MGHRA and CDR2 YSYEKL. Termini included, the CDR3 measures 13 amino acids. The CDR3 spells CASSQGRGPEAFL.

As concerns this clonotype: Relative to the germline gene, one junction end is altered; a read error may explain this. The chain links TRBV11-2 to TRBJ2-1; tentatively, D is TRBD2 (6 bases). CDR3 length equals 16 residues. CDR1 is SGHAT, CDR2 FQNNGV, per germline. The CDR3 DNA is TGTGCCAGCGGCTTGACTAGAGGGAGGCCATCAAATGAGCAGTTCTTC. As protein: CASGLTRGRPSNEQFF.

The gene calls are TRBV5-6 and TRBJ2-5; TRBD2 might be the D (6 bases). The V end lost 4 bases, the J end lost 2 bases, and 15 bases lay between the germline ends. Germline CDR1 and CDR2: SGHDT and YYEEEE. This CDR3 spans 15 amino acids. Here the CDR3 DNA reads TGTGCCAGCAGCCCAGTCGGGAGTTTACAAGAGACCCAGTACTTC. This encodes CASSPVGSLQETQYF.

On this clonotype: Its ends do not fully match the called genes, so a read error is possible. The CDR3: CAISLAPSGRFHEQYF. The CDR3 DNA is TGTGCCATCAGCCTAGCACCTAGCGGGAGATTCCACGAGCAGTACTTC. The chain links TRBV11-2 to TRBJ2-7; 10 bases agree with TRBD2. The CDR3 runs to 16 residues. CDR1 is SGHAT, CDR2 FQNNGV, per germline. Supplemented by reference TRBV11-2 and TRBJ2-7, the full variable domain reads EAGVAQSPRYKIIEKRQSVAFWCNPISGHATLYWYQQILGQGPKLLIQFQNNGVVDDSQLPKDRFSAERLKGVDSTLKIQPAKLEDSAVYLCAISLAPSGRFHEQYFGPGTRLTVT.

This clonotype was observed once. A clone one base away is much larger, so this may be a read error. The chain carries TRBV12-3 or TRBV12-4 and TRBJ2-1; maybe TRBD1 (5 bases). The CDR3 contains 15 residues. Trimming removed 1 base from V and 4 bases from J, with 11 bases in between. CDR3 sequence: CASSLGSGKYNEQFF. For the CDR3, the DNA is TGTGCCAGCAGTTTAGGGTCAGGGAAGTACAATGAGCAGTTCTTC.

As to this clonotype: The final CDR3 position lacks the conserved phenylalanine or tryptophan, pointing to a likely read error. This rearrangement joins TRBV11-2 to TRBJ2-7, with a tentative D call TRBD1 (6 bases). The CDR3 runs to 14 residues. Germline V gene lookup returns CDR1 SGHAT and CDR2 FQNNGV. In DNA form, the CDR3 reads TGTGCCATCAGCCGGACAGACGGCCACTACGAGCAGTACTAC. This translates into CAISRTDGHYEQYY.

As to this clonotype: The junction departs from germline at one end; a sequencing error may be responsible. J is TRBJ2-6 and V is TRBV5-4; D is perhaps TRBD1 (5 bases). CDR3 length equals 18 residues. Germline assignment: CDR1 SGHNT and CDR2 YYREEE (reference sequence). The CDR3 spells CTSSLGQGSSSGANVLTF. DNA of the CDR3: TGTACCAGCAGCTTGGGGCAGGGATCTTCCTCTGGGGCCAACGTCCTGACTTTC.

With regard to this clonotype: A much larger clone lies a single base off, so this may be a read error. The CDR3 end shows no conserved phenylalanine or tryptophan, and so a read error is likely. The rearrangement uses TRBV6-2 or TRBV6-3 and TRBJ2-1, with 15 bases fitting TRBD2. The CDR3 is 19 amino acids. V lost 5 bases and J lost 2; bases outside the gene matches: 10. The V gene's germline CDR1 is MNHEY and CDR2 SVGEGT. CDR3 sequence: CASSPLGLAGGPAYNEQFL. In nucleotides, the CDR3 is TGTGCCAGCAGTCCCCTCGGACTAGCGGGAGGGCCGGCCTACAATGAGCAGTTCCTC.